These 10 T cell receptor beta chains originate from one sample sequenced in a study of neurological immune-mediated disorders. TCRdb ran MiXCR on the 5' RACE reads and lists one entry per CDR3 protein. Of around 33,000 distinct CDR3 sequences in the sample, 20% to 25% were seen once. The sequenced material came from CD4+ T cells from blood. The receptor set was obtained from a man aged 45-65 years with HTLV-1-associated myelopathy (HAM/TSP).

This clonotype was found many times. The chain recombines TRBV7-9 with TRBJ1-1; D remains ambiguous. This CDR3 has 12 amino acids. Germline V gene lookup returns CDR1 SEHNR and CDR2 FQNEAQ (reference sequence). The ends were cut back, 1 base at V and 7 bases at J, with 7 bases in the middle. CDR3 residues: CASSLEAIEAFF. Written as DNA, the CDR3 is TGTGCCAGCAGCTTAGAGGCCATTGAAGCTTTCTTT.

The V call is TRBV29-1, the J call TRBJ2-2; D may be TRBD2 (6 bases). The V end was cut by 6 bases, the J end by 2 bases, with 13 bases between. CDR1 and CDR2 from the germline V gene are SQVTM and ANQGSEA. The CDR3 length is 14 residues. Here the CDR3 reads CSVTKGTNTGELFF. Written as DNA, the CDR3 is TGCAGCGTGACCAAGGGGACTAACACCGGGGAGCTGTTTTTT.

The chain links TRBV20-1 to TRBJ2-3; D not resolved. CDR3 size: 14 residues. With 1 base removed from V and 3 bases from J, the gap between germline ends came to 11 bases. The V gene's germline CDR1 is DFQATT and CDR2 SNEGSKA (reference sequence). The CDR3 loop is CSARVSIGTDTQYF. CDR3 nucleotide sequence: TGCAGTGCTAGAGTCTCTATAGGGACAGATACGCAGTATTTT.

This clonotype was observed at least ten times. The chain couples TRBV12-3 or TRBV12-4 to TRBJ1-5; D is unresolved. The CDR3 extends over 13 amino acids. The V gene lost 8 bases and the J gene lost 4 bases, with 12 bases spanning the gap. The CDR3 DNA is TGTGCCAGCTCATTGGACCGTAATCAGCCCCAGCATTTT. It is translated as CASSLDRNQPQHF.

This clonotype was picked up many times. The V call is TRBV6-5, the J call TRBJ1-1; D remains ambiguous. CDR1 is MNHEY and CDR2 is SVGAGI in the germline V gene. V lost 4 bases and J lost 1, with 19 bases in between. CDR3 size: 17 residues. For the CDR3, the DNA is TGTGCCAGCAGTTCTTCCCCCCGCAGGATGAGGAACACTGAAGCTTTCTTT. Amino acids: CASSSSPRRMRNTEAFF.

This clonotype was counted at least ten times. The chain combines TRBV11-3 with TRBJ2-1, with 10 bases fitting TRBD2. Trimming removed 3 bases from V and 8 bases from J; junction bases left unmatched: 7. The CDR3 is made up of 15 amino acids. The germline CDR1 and CDR2 sequences are SGHNT and YENEEA. CDR3 DNA: TGTGCCAGCAGCTTCGGCACTAGCGGGAACCATGAGCAGTTCTTC. It yields the protein CASSFGTSGNHEQFF.

This clonotype was observed many times. This chain links TRBV12-3 or TRBV12-4 with TRBJ2-5; D might be TRBD2 (7 bases). The V gene lost 9 bases and the J gene lost 0 bases, with 20 bases spanning the gap. This CDR3 contains 16 residues. The CDR3 loop reads CASTGGGAPYQETQYF. CDR3 in DNA: TGTGCCAGTACTGGGGGGGGGGCCCCGTACCAAGAGACCCAGTACTTC.

This clonotype was seen ten or more times. V usage is TRBV4-1 and J usage is TRBJ2-1; the D is unclear. This CDR3 region has 14 residues. Germline CDR1 MGHRA, CDR2 YSYEKL. Trimming pared 6 bases from V and 4 bases from J, leaving 13 bases between. The CDR3, as DNA: TGCGCCAGCAGTCCCATTAGAGAGTACAATGAGCAGTTCTTC. Translating it yields CASSPIREYNEQFF.

This clonotype was detected many times. The CDR3 sequence is CASSHTNYGYTF. As DNA, the CDR3 is TGTGCCAGCAGCCACACTAACTATGGCTACACCTTC. The chain joins TRBV12-3 or TRBV12-4 to TRBJ1-2; D gene ambiguous. Between the trimmed V and J ends, which lost 6 bases and 0 bases, there was a span of 5 bases. This CDR3 has 12 residues.

At least ten counts were recorded for this clonotype. V and J are TRBV20-1 and TRBJ1-2; D gene ambiguous. The CDR3 spans 13 residues. The V gene lost 6 bases and the J gene lost 5 bases, with 16 bases spanning the gap. Germline loops: CDR1 DFQATT, CDR2 SNEGSKA (reference sequence). CDR3 sequence (DNA): TGCAGTGCCAGTGCCAGTGGCATATATGGCTACACCTTC. Translating it yields CSASASGIYGYTF.